This entry features one T cell receptor (beta chain) sequence. As yet, its antigen is unknown. With constant-segment primers, 5'RACE yielded cDNA libraries of TCR alpha and TCR beta that carried sample barcodes and UMIs. TCRdb ran MiXCR on the 5' RACE reads and lists one entry per CDR3 protein. Of 150,000 to 200,000 distinct CDR3 sequences in the sample, approximately 14% were seen once. The data originate from a study of T-cell memory formation after mild COVID-19. Findings of the study overall: Day 15 to 85 contracting clones showed balanced CD4/CD8; later expanders leaned CD4+. CD4+ contracting clones were found mainly in CM and EM, and CD8+ ones in EMRA.

The germline gives CDR1 MNHEY, CDR2 SVGEGT. Trimming stripped 8 bases from V and 5 bases from J, with 13 bases between. The CDR3 covers 12 residues. V gene TRBV6-2 or TRBV6-3 combines with J gene TRBJ2-7; unclear D gene. This TCR was recovered from an adult woman who had mild COVID-19 (a few samples of this study predate the infection). Cell type and time point are not known. The source material was PBMCs or a T cell subset sorted from them (not recorded which). CDR3 DNA sequence: TGTGCCAGCTCTTACAGTTTTAACGAGCAGTACTTC. It codes for CASSYSFNEQYF.